Shown below are 21 T cell receptor beta chains from a single sample sequenced in a study of T cell changes during pregnancy in multiple sclerosis (dated by TCRdb to about 2019). The library came from the immunoSEQ multiplex PCR assay. In TCRdb, the immuneACCESS table is reduced to in-frame sequences with V and J assigned. These tables do not hold every clone; where another copy was compared, an unresolved V gene accounts for under half, and the others remain unexplained. The sample contains around 50,000 clones, around 90% of them found a single time. The ten largest clonotypes hold around 0.6% of the sample. The sequenced sample was CD4+ T cells from peripheral blood mononuclear cells, obtained after pregnancy. The origin of the receptors is a female donor in good health, enrolled as a control in a pregnancy study.

This clone was picked up one time. This chain connects TRBV7-8 to TRBJ2-7; 7 bases agree with TRBD2. The J segment lost 4 bases and the V segment lost 5 bases, leaving 17 bases of the junction unmatched. The CDR3 contains 17 residues. Germline loops: CDR1 SGHVS, CDR2 FQNEAQ. This CDR3 reads CASSTFRGASGLYEQYF. The CDR3 coding sequence is TGTGCCAGCAGCACCTTCCGCGGAGCTAGCGGATTATACGAGCAGTACTTC.

The genes are TRBV2 and TRBJ2-1; 14 bases fit TRBD2. This CDR3 comprises 16 residues. Trimming removed 6 bases from V and 7 bases from J; junction bases left unmatched: 8. Germline V gene data show CDR1 as SNHLY and CDR2 as FYNNEI. CDR3 in DNA: TGTGCCAGCAGCCCTAGGACTAGCGGGAGGAGTAATGAGCAGTTCTTC. Protein product: CASSPRTSGRSNEQFF.

The CDR3 sequence is CASSLAGRTGELFF. The CDR3 nucleotides are TGCGCCAGCAGCTTAGCGGGGCGCACCGGGGAGCTGTTTTTT. The chain employs TRBV5-1 and TRBJ2-2, with TRBD2 identical over 7 bases. The CDR3 runs 14 residues. CDR1 is SGHRS and CDR2 is YFSETQ in the germline V gene. V dropped 2 bases and J dropped 4; count of bases not matched to a gene: 2.

This clone was picked up one time. The chain carries TRBV27 and TRBJ2-7, with TRBD2 identical over 9 bases. V gave up 3 bases and J gave up 4 bases; unmatched junction bases: 4. This CDR3 is built from 14 residues. Germline CDR1 MNHEY, CDR2 SMNVEV (reference sequence). CDR3 nucleotides: TGTGCCAGCAGTTTTAGCGGGAGTGGGTACGAGCAGTACTTC. Its protein is CASSFSGSGYEQYF.

The CDR3 protein is CASSYSGVYEQYF. In nucleotides, the CDR3 is TGTGCCAGCAGTTACTCCGGGGTTTACGAGCAGTACTTC. The chain couples TRBV6-6 to TRBJ2-7; tentative D call: TRBD2 (5 bases). Looked up from germline, CDR1 is MNHNY and CDR2 is SVGAGI (reference sequence). This CDR3 is 13 amino acids long. V gave up 0 bases and J gave up 4 bases, with 7 bases separating them.

The J gene is TRBJ2-3, the V gene TRBV7-8; TRBD2 agrees at 14 bases. The CDR3 covers 16 residues. V lost 5 bases, J lost 4 bases, and 5 bases stayed unmatched. Per the germline V gene, CDR1 is SGHVS and CDR2 is FQNEAQ. The CDR3 here is CASSPRLAGGADTQYF. The DNA for the CDR3 is TGTGCCAGCAGCCCCCGACTAGCGGGAGGGGCAGATACGCAGTATTTT.

In this sample, this clone turned up a few times. V and J are TRBV25-1 and TRBJ2-3; 8 bases match TRBD2. V shed 2 bases, J shed 6 bases, and the junction held 4 bases outside the gene matches. From germline, CDR1 is MGHDK and CDR2 SYGVNS. This CDR3 comprises 14 residues. The chain's CDR3 is CASSEAGGWDTQYF. In nucleotides, the CDR3 is TGTGCCAGCAGTGAAGCGGGAGGTTGGGATACGCAGTATTTT.

The chain recombines TRBV6-5 with TRBJ1-2; 8 bases line up with TRBD1. With V trimmed by 5 bases and J by 5 bases, 7 bases remained unmatched. The CDR3 extends over 14 amino acids. Germline lookup yields CDR1 MNHEY and CDR2 SVGAGI. The CDR3 sequence: CASSKNRGWYGYTF. Here the CDR3 DNA reads TGTGCCAGCAGTAAAAACAGGGGGTGGTATGGCTACACCTTC.

The genes are TRBV6-5 and TRBJ1-1; D is uncertain. Looked up from germline, CDR1 is MNHEY and CDR2 is SVGAGI. The V end lost 5 bases, the J end lost 1 base, and 11 bases lay between the germline ends. The CDR3 extends over 14 amino acids. CDR3 bases: TGTGCCAGCAGTCCAAGACACAAGAACACTGAAGCTTTCTTT. Protein: CASSPRHKNTEAFF.

The chain employs TRBV18 and TRBJ1-5; tentatively, D is TRBD1 (6 bases). The CDR3 length is 14 residues. Per germline, CDR1 KGHSH and CDR2 LQKENI. The V and J ends lost 3 bases and 4 bases respectively, with 10 bases between them. CDR3 protein: CASSPVDRNQPQHF. CDR3 DNA: TGTGCCAGCTCACCGGTGGACAGAAATCAGCCCCAGCATTTT. Using reference TRBV18 and TRBJ1-5 for the parts outside the CDR3, the full variable domain is NAGVMQNPRHLVRRRGQEARLRCSPMKGHSHVYWYRQLPEEGLKFMVYLQKENIIDESGMPKERFSAEFPKEGPSILRIQQVVRGDSAAYFCASSPVDRNQPQHFGDGTRLSIL.

V usage is TRBV9 and J usage is TRBJ2-1, with TRBD2 identical over 10 bases. The CDR3 covers 16 residues. V lost 1 base, J lost 9 bases, and 10 bases stayed unmatched. Germline V gives CDR1 SGDLS, CDR2 YYNGEE. This chain's CDR3 is CASSVFGTSAPPEQFF. The CDR3 DNA is TGTGCCAGCAGCGTATTTGGGACTAGCGCTCCTCCTGAGCAGTTCTTC.

The J gene is TRBJ2-7, the V gene TRBV11-2; D is uncertain. The CDR3 extends over 14 amino acids. Trimming removed 1 base at V and 6 bases at J, with 13 bases between. CDR1 is SGHAT, CDR2 FQNNGV, per germline. CDR3 sequence: CASSLVRLPGEQYF. The DNA for the CDR3 is TGTGCCAGCAGCTTAGTCCGTCTACCTGGCGAGCAGTACTTC. Complete variable domain (other parts from reference TRBV11-2 and TRBJ2-7): EAGVAQSPRYKIIEKRQSVAFWCNPISGHATLYWYQQILGQGPKLLIQFQNNGVVDDSQLPKDRFSAERLKGVDSTLKIQPAKLEDSAVYLCASSLVRLPGEQYFGPGTRLTVT.

The chain links TRBV28 to TRBJ2-5; 12 positions match TRBD2. The germline V gene has CDR1 MDHEN and CDR2 SYDVKM. V was clipped by 7 bases and J by 5 bases; unmatched bases: 17. The CDR3 sequence is 18 residues long. The CDR3 reads CASNPSGRAYSYVETQYF. CDR3 in DNA: TGTGCCAGCAATCCTAGCGGGAGGGCTTATAGTTACGTGGAGACCCAGTACTTC.

This chain connects TRBV7-2 to TRBJ2-7; 7 bases line up with TRBD2. V shed 6 bases and J 0 bases; nucleotides not matched to a gene: 8. Germline CDR1 SGHTA, CDR2 FQGNSA. The length of the CDR3 is 15 residues. Written as DNA, the CDR3 is TGTGCCAGCAGTGTCCTGGCTAGCGGCTCCTACGAGCAGTACTTC. Amino acids: CASSVLASGSYEQYF.

This chain uses TRBV6-6 with TRBJ2-7; D perhaps matches TRBD1 (6 bases). V gave up 6 bases and J gave up 3 bases, with 18 bases separating them. The CDR3 length is 15 residues. Germline V CDR1 and CDR2: MNHNY, SVGAGI (reference sequence). Here the CDR3 reads CASRPRRDTFYEQYF. The CDR3 DNA reads TGTGCCAGCAGGCCCCGTCGGGACACCTTCTACGAGCAGTACTTC.

This clone was found a few times. The chain joins TRBV7-2 to TRBJ2-2; 9 bases are shared with TRBD2. After removal of 6 bases from V and 0 bases from J, the junction contained 2 bases not matched to a gene. Germline CDR1 reads SGHTA; CDR2 reads FQGNSA. The CDR3 is 15 amino acids. CDR3 bases: TGTGCCAGCAGGGTAGCGGGGGCGAACACCGGGGAGCTGTTTTTT. This encodes CASRVAGANTGELFF.

J is TRBJ1-4 and V is TRBV5-1; 7 nucleotides align to TRBD1. V gave up 4 bases and J gave up 5 bases; unmatched junction bases: 14. CDR1 and CDR2 from the germline V gene are SGHRS and YFSETQ. The CDR3 is 17 amino acids. CDR3 coding DNA: TGCGCCAGCAGCCCCACCCGATCTTCACAGGGGAATGAAAAACTGTTTTTT. Protein product: CASSPTRSSQGNEKLFF. Filled out from reference TRBV5-1 and TRBJ1-4, the complete variable domain reads KAGVTQTPRYLIKTRGQQVTLSCSPISGHRSVSWYQQTPGQGLQFLFEYFSETQRNKGNFPGRFSGRQFSNSRSEMNVSTLELGDSALYLCASSPTRSSQGNEKLFFGSGTQLSVL.

The gene calls are TRBV28 and TRBJ2-1; possibly TRBD1 for D (7 bases). The CDR3 runs 16 residues. Trimming left V 6 bases short and J 1 base short, with 16 bases between. The germline V gene encodes CDR1 MDHEN and CDR2 SYDVKM. CDR3 protein: CASRPWQGGSYNEQFF. CDR3 sequence (DNA): TGTGCCAGCAGGCCGTGGCAGGGGGGATCCTACAATGAGCAGTTCTTC.

This chain links TRBV2 with TRBJ1-2; no firm D call. The CDR3 has 12 amino acids. The germline V gene encodes CDR1 SNHLY and CDR2 FYNNEI. V lost 7 bases and J lost 5, with 11 bases in between. The CDR3: CASIGVSYGYTF. In DNA form, the CDR3 reads TGTGCCAGCATCGGGGTTTCATATGGCTACACCTTC.

This chain's CDR3 is CASSLGRLAEETQYF. The CDR3 coding sequence is TGCGCCAGCAGCTTGGGACGACTAGCGGAAGAGACCCAGTACTTC. The V call is TRBV5-1, the J call TRBJ2-5, with 9 bases that match TRBD2. Losses at the gene ends were 0 bases for V and 3 bases for J; bases not matched to a gene: 3. Germline CDR1 SGHRS, CDR2 YFSETQ. This CDR3 is 15 amino acids long. Using reference TRBV5-1 and TRBJ2-5 for the parts outside the CDR3, the full variable domain is KAGVTQTPRYLIKTRGQQVTLSCSPISGHRSVSWYQQTPGQGLQFLFEYFSETQRNKGNFPGRFSGRQFSNSRSEMNVSTLELGDSALYLCASSLGRLAEETQYFGPGTRLLVL.

The chain links TRBV11-1 to TRBJ2-1; D ambiguous. From germline, CDR1 is SGHAT and CDR2 FQDESV (reference sequence). There are 14 residues in the CDR3. V lost 4 bases, J lost 13 bases, and 20 bases lay in between. CDR3 coding DNA: TGTGCCAGCAGCTCAAACACCGCGGCCAGCTATCAGTTCTTC. Protein: CASSSNTAASYQFF.